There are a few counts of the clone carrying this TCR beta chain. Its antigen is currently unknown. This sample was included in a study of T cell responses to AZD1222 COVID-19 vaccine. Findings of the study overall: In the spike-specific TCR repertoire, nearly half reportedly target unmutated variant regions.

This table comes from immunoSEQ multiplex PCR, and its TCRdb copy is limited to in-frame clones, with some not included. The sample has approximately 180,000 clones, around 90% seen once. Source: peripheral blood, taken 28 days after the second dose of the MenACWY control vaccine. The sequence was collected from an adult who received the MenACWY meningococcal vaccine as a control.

The chain's CDR3 is CASSVRGAQETQYF. For the CDR3, the DNA is TGTGCCAGCAGCGTCCGAGGGGCCCAAGAGACCCAGTACTTC. The V call is TRBV3-1 (or the pseudogene TRBV3-2), the J call TRBJ2-5, with D possibly called TRBD1 or TRBD2 (5 bases each). Germline V lookup: CDR1 LGHDT, CDR2 YNNKEL (reference sequence). This CDR3 spans 14 amino acids. Trimming took off 5 bases at V and 1 base at J, with 11 bases between the two ends.